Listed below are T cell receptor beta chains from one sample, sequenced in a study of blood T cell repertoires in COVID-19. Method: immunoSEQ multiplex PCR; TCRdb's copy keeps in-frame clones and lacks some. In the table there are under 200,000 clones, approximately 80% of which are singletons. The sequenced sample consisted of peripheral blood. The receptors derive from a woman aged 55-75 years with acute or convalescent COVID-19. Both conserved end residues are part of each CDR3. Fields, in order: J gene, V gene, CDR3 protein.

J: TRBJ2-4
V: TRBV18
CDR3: CASSPGTLAKNIQYF

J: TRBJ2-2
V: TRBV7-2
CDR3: CASSPAGGLNTGELFF

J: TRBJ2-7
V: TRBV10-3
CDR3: CAISDYAVTGLYEQYF

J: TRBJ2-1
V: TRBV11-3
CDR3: CASSFSGGPGNEQFF

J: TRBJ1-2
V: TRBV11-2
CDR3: CASSLDGGSFNYGYTF

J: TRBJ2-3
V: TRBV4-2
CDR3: CASSQKIMGTGLSDTQYF

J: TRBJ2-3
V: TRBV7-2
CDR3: CASNFYRGLSDTQYF

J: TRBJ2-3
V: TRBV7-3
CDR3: CASSLGPKDTQYF

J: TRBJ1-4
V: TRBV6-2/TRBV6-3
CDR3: CASSYGQSNEKLFF

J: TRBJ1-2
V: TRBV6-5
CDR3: CASSITGEHYGYTF

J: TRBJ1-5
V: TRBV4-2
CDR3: CASSEQGGSNQPQHF

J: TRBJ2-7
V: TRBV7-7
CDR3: CASSPSRGYEQYF

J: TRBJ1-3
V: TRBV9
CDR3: CASSDSVGNTIYF

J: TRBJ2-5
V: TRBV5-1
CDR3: CASSLGGGAAQETQYF

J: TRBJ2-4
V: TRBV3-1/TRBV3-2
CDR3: CASSRGGQLDF

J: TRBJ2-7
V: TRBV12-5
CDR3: CASGPGLGLIYEQYF

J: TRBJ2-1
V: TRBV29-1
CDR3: CSVEKNLAGGPYNEQFF

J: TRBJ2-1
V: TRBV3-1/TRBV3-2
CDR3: CASSRGENSYNEQFF

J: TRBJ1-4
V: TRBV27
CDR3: CASSSRSREKLFF

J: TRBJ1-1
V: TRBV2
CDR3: CASSGGLRRNTEAFF

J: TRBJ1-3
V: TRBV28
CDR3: CASIGQGEFSGNTIYF

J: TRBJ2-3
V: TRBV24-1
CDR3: CATSDDDRGNTDTQYF

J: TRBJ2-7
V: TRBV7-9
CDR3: CASSSGSGGPLEQYF

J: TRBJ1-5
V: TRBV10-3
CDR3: CAISESRGLSNQPQHF

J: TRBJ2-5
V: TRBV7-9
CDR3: CASSSQSTPKETQYF

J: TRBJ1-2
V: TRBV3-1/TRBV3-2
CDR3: CASSRHGANYGYTF

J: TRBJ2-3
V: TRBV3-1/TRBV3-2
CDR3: CASSLLDGSTQYF

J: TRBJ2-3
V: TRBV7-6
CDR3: CASSLGLAYTDTQYF

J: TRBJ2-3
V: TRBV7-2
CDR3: CASSLVGQGTDTQYF

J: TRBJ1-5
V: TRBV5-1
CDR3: CASAEDSNQPQHF

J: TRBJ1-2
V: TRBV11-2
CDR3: CASARRGPDGYTF

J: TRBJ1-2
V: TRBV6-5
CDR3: CASSSDRGGYTF

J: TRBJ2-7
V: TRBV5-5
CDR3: CASSSTGGTGGLYEQYF

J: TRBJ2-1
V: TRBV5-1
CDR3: CASSITGGYNEQFF

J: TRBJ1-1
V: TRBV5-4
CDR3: CASSLARNTEAFF

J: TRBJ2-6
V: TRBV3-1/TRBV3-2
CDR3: CASSQRHSSSGANVLTF

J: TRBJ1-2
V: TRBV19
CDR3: CASSPRATGNYGYTF

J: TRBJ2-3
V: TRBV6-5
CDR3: CASNGQGASTDTQYF

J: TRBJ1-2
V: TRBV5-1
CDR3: CASTGNYGYTF

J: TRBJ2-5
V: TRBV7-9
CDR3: CASSRGETQYF

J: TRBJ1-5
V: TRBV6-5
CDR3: CASEAGFGNQPQHF

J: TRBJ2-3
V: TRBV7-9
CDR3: CASSLDHQDTQYF

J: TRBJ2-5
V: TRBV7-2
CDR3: CASSLRPRVGQYF

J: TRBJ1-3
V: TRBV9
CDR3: CASSVLQEPTRGNTIYF

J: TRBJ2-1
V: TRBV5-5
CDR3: CASSLEVLAVYNEQFF

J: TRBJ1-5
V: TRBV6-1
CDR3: CASSEGAGYYQPQHF

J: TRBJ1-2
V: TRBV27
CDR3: CASSSSPRPGYGYTF

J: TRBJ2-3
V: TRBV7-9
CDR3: CASSSTSGTSPDTQYF

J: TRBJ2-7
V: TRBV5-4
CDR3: CASSFGGQFPYEQYF

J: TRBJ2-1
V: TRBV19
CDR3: CASSIPGNEQFF

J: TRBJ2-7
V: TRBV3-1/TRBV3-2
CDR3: CASSQVLQGTYEQYF

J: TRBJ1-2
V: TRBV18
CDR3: CASSPNFGTAIIGLSYGYTF

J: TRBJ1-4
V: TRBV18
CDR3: CASSPRRSGDEKLFF

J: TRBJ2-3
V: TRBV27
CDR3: CASSLKQGTDTQYF

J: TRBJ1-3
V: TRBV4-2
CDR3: CASSQAPGLGNTIYF

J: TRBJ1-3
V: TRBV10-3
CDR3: CAISDHRASSGNTIYF

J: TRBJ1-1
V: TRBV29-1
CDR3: CSVDVSKDSAHAFF

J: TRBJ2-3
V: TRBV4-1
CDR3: CASSQALAGAPTDTQYF